The sample holds many counts of the clone carrying this T cell receptor (beta chain). Its antigen remains unknown. In germline, CDR1 is DFQATT, CDR2 SNEGSKA (reference sequence). V was clipped by 6 bases and J by 4 bases, with 12 bases between them. The CDR3 contains 12 residues. This entry belongs to a study of neurological immune-mediated disorders. In the study overall: Disease course was recorded as relapsing-remitting for approximately 31 and secondary progressive for 3 of the 34 multiple sclerosis patients.

The study, taken as a whole, reports: No sharing of CDR3 amino acid sequences was observed among expanded clones across subjects, suggesting private repertoires in all groups.

Template-switch 5'RACE cDNA synthesis added a 10-nucleotide unique molecular identifier. MiXCR, applied by TCRdb to the 5' RACE reads, yields one record per CDR3 protein. The profile shows 130,000 or so distinct CDR3 sequences, more than 2.5% of them singletons. Sequencing was done on a sample of PBMCs. The J gene is TRBJ1-1, the V gene TRBV20-1; a possible D gene is TRBD1 (6 bases). The sequence was collected from a woman younger than 45 with multiple sclerosis. The CDR3 DNA follows: TGCAGTGCGGCGGACAGATTCACTGAAGCTTTCTTT. This gives the protein CSAADRFTEAFF.